This T cell receptor (beta chain) derives from a study of T cells in Graves' hyperthyroidism and ophthalmopathy. Study observations and caveats: The model predicted ophthalmopathy a median roughly 6.3 months before onset. In blood, most of the thyroid clonotypes expanded above 0.001 were also present.

Between the trimmed V and J ends, which lost 2 bases and 3 bases, there was a span of 20 bases. This CDR3 is 18 amino acids long. CDR1 and CDR2 (germline): LGHDT, YNNKEL (reference sequence). Lactation, pregnancy, other autoimmune disease or uncontrolled infection excluded patients. As regards this clonotype: What it binds is unknown.

It was RNA transcripts that yielded the amplified TCR beta CDR3 regions. During a first-round RT-PCR of the TCR CDR3, the HTBI primer set was used. MiXCR was run by TCRdb on the multiplex PCR reads, yielding one entry per CDR3 protein. This sample yields 350,000 to 450,000 distinct CDR3 sequences, of which about a sixth are seen a single time; around a third belongs to the top ten. This chain joins TRBV3-1 and TRBJ1-3; weak D call: TRBD1 (6 bases). The clonotype was recovered from a woman younger than 45 with Graves' hyperthyroidism that later progressed to Graves' ophthalmopathy. Material for sequencing was blood. The CDR3 here is CASSQKDLGQKRGNTIYF. In DNA form, the CDR3 reads TGTGCCAGCAGCCAAAAAGACCTCGGACAGAAACGTGGAAACACCATATATTTT.